These T cell receptor beta chains were read from a single sample in a study of blood T cell repertoires in COVID-19. The repertoire was sequenced with immunoSEQ multiplex PCR; TCRdb's copy has only in-frame clones and lacks some. The table shows roughly 310,000 clones, with 88% occurring only once. Sequenced material: peripheral blood. These receptors were obtained from a woman in her 50s with active or convalescent COVID-19. Each CDR3 is given with its conserved first and last residue. A D gene is named only where the DNA matches it firmly. Clone size is given for some rows only: seen once, a few or many times, or a class if the clone is expanded.

v_call	clone_size	j_call	d_call	cdr3_nt	cdr3_aa
TRBV27	NA	TRBJ1-5	NA	TGTGCCAGCAGTCGAGCACAGGGTCCATTAGCTCAGCCCCAGCATTTT	CASSRAQGPLAQPQHF
TRBV19	NA	TRBJ1-5	TRBD1	TGTGCCAGTAGCCCAAAGGCGACAGGGTATAGCAATCAGCCCCAGCATTTT	CASSPKATGYSNQPQHF
TRBV11-1	NA	TRBJ2-3	NA	TGTGCCAGCAGCTTAGACGGGAATACGCAGTATTTT	CASSLDGNTQYF
TRBV7-2	once	TRBJ1-3	NA	TGTGCCAGCAGCCCCTTCGGGGTCGGGATTACAGGAAACACCATATATTTT	CASSPFGVGITGNTIYF
TRBV18	NA	TRBJ1-5	TRBD1	TGTGCCAGCTCACGAGGACAGGATAGCAATCAGCCCCAGCATTTT	CASSRGQDSNQPQHF
TRBV28	few	TRBJ1-2	NA	TGTGCCAGCAGTTTAACCCAGGCGATGATCTATAACTATGGCTACACCTTC	CASSLTQAMIYNYGYTF
TRBV19	NA	TRBJ2-5	NA	TGTGCCAGTAGTGCCCGGGGGAACCAAGAGACCCAGTACTTC	CASSARGNQETQYF
TRBV10-3	NA	TRBJ2-7	TRBD2	TGTGCCATCGGGACTAGCGGGGGATCCTACGAGCAGTACTTC	CAIGTSGGSYEQYF
TRBV30	NA	TRBJ2-4	TRBD1	TGTGCCTGGAGAGACAGGGTGAACATTCAGTACTTC	CAWRDRVNIQYF
TRBV28	NA	TRBJ1-2	NA	TGTGCCAGCAGAAGGAGGCACAGCCCCTTGCGGGGCTATGGCTACACCTTC	CASRRRHSPLRGYGYTF
TRBV9	NA	TRBJ1-1	NA	TGTGCCAGCAGCGTAGATGGTATGAGCGGCACTGAAGCTTTCTTT	CASSVDGMSGTEAFF